These T cell receptor beta chains were read from a single sample in a study of T cell changes during pregnancy in multiple sclerosis. Generated by immunoSEQ multiplex PCR, the TCRdb table keeps only in-frame clones and is missing some. The sample consists of 30,000 to 45,000 clones, about nine tenths of them appearing once. Sample: CD8+ T cells from peripheral blood mononuclear cells, taken after pregnancy. The receptors were gathered from a female donor with multiple sclerosis, enrolled in a pregnancy study. The CDR3 runs from the conserved cysteine through the conserved F or W. The D gene is left open where the match is weak. Clone sizes are given selectively: once, few, many, or a class where the clone is expanded.

CDR3nt: TGTGCCAGCAGTTCACGGGACAGCTTCTACGAGCAGTACTTC; CDR3aa: CASSSRDSFYEQYF; j_gene: TRBJ2-7; abundance: NA; v_gene: TRBV27; d_gene: TRBD1
CDR3nt: TGTGCCAGCAAACCCTCAGGGGCCCCAACCTACGAGCAGTACTTC; CDR3aa: CASKPSGAPTYEQYF; j_gene: TRBJ2-7; abundance: NA; v_gene: TRBV27; d_gene: NA
CDR3nt: TGTGCCAGTCGCTCTAGGGGCGTCGAGGAAAAACTGTTTTTT; CDR3aa: CASRSRGVEEKLFF; j_gene: TRBJ1-4; abundance: NA; v_gene: TRBV6-5; d_gene: NA
CDR3nt: TGCGCCAGCAGCAGTTGGGACGGGGGCTATGGCTACACCTTC; CDR3aa: CASSSWDGGYGYTF; j_gene: TRBJ1-2; abundance: NA; v_gene: TRBV5-1; d_gene: NA
CDR3nt: TGTGCCAGCACCAACAGGGCTAGCAATCAGCCCCAGCATTTT; CDR3aa: CASTNRASNQPQHF; j_gene: TRBJ1-5; abundance: once; v_gene: TRBV28; d_gene: NA
CDR3nt: TGTGCCAGCAGCGCCTCACAGGGCCTCACAGATACGCAGTATTTT; CDR3aa: CASSASQGLTDTQYF; j_gene: TRBJ2-3; abundance: NA; v_gene: TRBV9; d_gene: NA
CDR3nt: TGTGCCAGCAGCTTGGGGCACCATTACGAGCAGTACTTC; CDR3aa: CASSLGHHYEQYF; j_gene: TRBJ2-7; abundance: NA; v_gene: TRBV5-6; d_gene: NA
CDR3nt: TGTGCCAGTAGTGGCTCGGGGACTAGCGCTTACAATGAGCAGTTCTTC; CDR3aa: CASSGSGTSAYNEQFF; j_gene: TRBJ2-1; abundance: NA; v_gene: TRBV19; d_gene: TRBD2
CDR3nt: TGTGCCAGCAGCTTGGGGTCCCTCGGGTACGAGCAGTACTTC; CDR3aa: CASSLGSLGYEQYF; j_gene: TRBJ2-7; abundance: NA; v_gene: TRBV5-6; d_gene: NA
CDR3nt: TGTGCCAGCAGTCACAGGGCTGGGGCCAACGTCCTGACTTTC; CDR3aa: CASSHRAGANVLTF; j_gene: TRBJ2-6; abundance: once; v_gene: TRBV6-1; d_gene: NA
CDR3nt: TGTGCCAGCAGTTCCCGACAGGGAGGAGGACAGCCCCAGCATTTT; CDR3aa: CASSSRQGGGQPQHF; j_gene: TRBJ1-5; abundance: few; v_gene: TRBV27; d_gene: TRBD1
CDR3nt: TGTGCCAGCAGTCCCGGGACAGGGGCGGATACGCAGTATTTT; CDR3aa: CASSPGTGADTQYF; j_gene: TRBJ2-3; abundance: NA; v_gene: TRBV6-1; d_gene: TRBD1